This T cell receptor (beta chain) was recorded in a study of a mutant IDH1 vaccine in newly diagnosed glioma. Overall study context: Investigators started vaccination 4-6 weeks after radiotherapy alone, or with temozolomide cycles.

V was cut by 2 bases and J by 0 bases, with 7 bases left in between. From germline, CDR1 is LGHNA and CDR2 YNFKEQ. This CDR3 region has 14 residues. Described time point: week 23, last vaccination. Doses comprised 300 ug of mutant IDH1 20-mer peptide each, plus topical imiquimod. To note about this clone: Its antigen is unidentified.

The protocol was immunoSEQ multiplex PCR, while the TCRdb copy is restricted to in-frame clones and leaves out a portion. The data contain tens of thousands of clones, 84% of them singletons. V and J are TRBV4-2 and TRBJ1-2; D not certain. This receptor was obtained from a man aged 18 to 30 with glioma. The sequencing here drew on PBMCs, taken from a glioma patient whose treatment included an IDH1 peptide vaccine. CDR3 in DNA: TGTGCCAGCAGCCAAACAGCGACTAACTATGGCTACACCTTC. Residues: CASSQTATNYGYTF.